This is a list of T cell receptor beta chains from one sample in a study of T-cell reconstitution after alpha-beta-depleted transplantation in children. TCRdb re-called the PCR reads with MiXCR, one entry per CDR3 protein. The repertoire consists of almost 500,000 distinct CDR3 sequences, with about 10% occurring once and the leading ten covering about 2%. The sample in question was PBMCs, obtained before TCRalphabeta/CD19-depleted stem cell transplant. The source is a child aged 2 to 10 with inherited bone marrow failure, due to receive a stem cell transplant. Both conserved end residues are part of each CDR3. Fields, in order: clone size, CDR3 length, J gene, V gene, D gene, CDR3 protein, CDR3 DNA. A D gene is named only where the DNA matches it firmly. The size of a clone is reported for some rows only, either as once, few or many, or as a class for expanded clones.

>-|15|TRBJ2-1|TRBV19|-
CASSKTGRSYNEQFF
TGTGCCAGTAGTAAAACGGGAAGGTCCTACAATGAGCAGTTCTTC
>-|15|TRBJ2-7|TRBV4-1|-
CASSQVGDWGYEQYF
TGCGCCAGCAGCCAAGTCGGGGACTGGGGTTACGAGCAGTACTTC
>many|13|TRBJ2-2|TRBV20-1|-
CSASRGNTGELFF
TGCAGTGCTAGCAGGGGTAACACCGGGGAGCTGTTTTTT
>many|14|TRBJ2-4|TRBV10-3|-
CAISSTIAKNIQYF
TGTGCCATCAGTTCCACCATAGCCAAAAACATTCAGTACTTC
>-|14|TRBJ2-7|TRBV7-2|-
CASNAQGPPYEQYF
TGTGCCAGCAACGCGCAGGGCCCGCCCTACGAGCAGTACTTC
>many|16|TRBJ2-1|TRBV11-2|-
CASSLGPRDADNEQFF
TGTGCCAGCAGCTTAGGCCCCCGGGATGCCGACAATGAGCAGTTCTTC
>many|13|TRBJ1-5|TRBV29-1|-
CSVDLGAGQPQHF
TGCAGCGTTGATCTGGGGGCTGGACAGCCCCAGCATTTT
>few|14|TRBJ1-1|TRBV5-4|TRBD1
CASSLADRVTEAFF
TGTGCCAGCAGCTTGGCCGACAGGGTCACTGAAGCTTTCTTT
>many|15|TRBJ1-1|TRBV4-3|-
CASSQDQGPYTEAFF
TGCGCCAGCAGCCAAGATCAGGGGCCCTACACTGAAGCTTTCTTT
>many|15|TRBJ2-6|TRBV12-3/TRBV12-4|TRBD1
CATGQGLSGANVLTF
TGTGCCACCGGACAGGGCCTCTCTGGGGCCAACGTCCTGACTTTC
>many|15|TRBJ2-5|TRBV4-3|-
CASSQDAGVRETQYF
TGCGCCAGCAGCCAAGACGCAGGGGTTAGGGAGACCCAGTACTTC
>many|13|TRBJ2-1|TRBV5-1|-
CASSLPQGTEQFF
TGCGCCAGCAGCTTGCCCCAGGGAACTGAGCAGTTCTTC
>-|16|TRBJ2-5|TRBV12-3/TRBV12-4|TRBD1
CASSHTPTGDQETQYF
TGTGCCAGCAGTCACACCCCCACAGGGGACCAAGAGACCCAGTACTTC
>many|13|TRBJ2-3|TRBV7-2|-
CASSLTRPDTQYF
TGTGCCAGCAGCTTAACCCGGCCAGATACGCAGTATTTT
>many|15|TRBJ2-1|TRBV10-3|TRBD2
CAISNGGSPYNEQFF
TGTGCCATCAGTAACGGCGGGAGCCCCTACAATGAGCAGTTCTTC
>many|14|TRBJ2-7|TRBV6-1|-
CASSRDRNLYEQYF
TGTGCCAGCAGCCGCGACAGGAACCTCTACGAGCAGTACTTC
>-|15|TRBJ2-7|TRBV9|TRBD2
CASSVGAGVVYEQYF
TGTGCCAGCAGCGTAGGAGCGGGAGTAGTATACGAGCAGTACTTC
>many|11|TRBJ1-1|TRBV29-1|-
CSVSGGHMSFF
TGCAGCGTCTCCGGGGGTCATATGTCTTTCTTT
>few|14|TRBJ2-5|TRBV6-1|-
CASSLLSVQETQYF
TGTGCCAGCAGTCTTCTCTCCGTTCAAGAGACCCAGTACTTC
>-|15|TRBJ2-7|TRBV29-1|-
CSVEDKGDCSYEQYF
TGCAGCGTTGAAGACAAAGGGGACTGCTCCTACGAGCAGTACTTC
>-|12|TRBJ2-7|TRBV20-1|-
CSASRLSYEQYF
TGCAGTGCTAGTCGGCTTTCCTACGAGCAGTACTTC
>many|17|TRBJ2-7|TRBV20-1|TRBD2
CSARDAASGTHSYEQYF
TGCAGTGCTAGAGACGCAGCGAGCGGGACCCATTCCTACGAGCAGTACTTC
>few|16|TRBJ2-5|TRBV27|-
CAKKKLVRGFTKTQYF
TGTGCCAAGAAGAAACTCGTGAGGGGGTTTACAAAGACCCAGTACTTC
>many|16|TRBJ2-2|TRBV5-1|TRBD1
CASSIATGDWTGELFF
TGCGCCAGCAGCATCGCAACAGGGGATTGGACCGGGGAGCTGTTTTTT
>-|17|TRBJ2-5|TRBV5-1|TRBD2
CASSLGRGRLLQETQYF
TGCGCCAGCAGCTTGGGCCGCGGGAGACTACTCCAAGAGACCCAGTACTTC
>many|14|TRBJ2-1|TRBV3-1|-
CASSPLGADNEQFF
TGTGCCAGCAGCCCCCTAGGAGCGGACAATGAGCAGTTCTTC